This is a list of T cell receptor beta chains from one sample in a study of cytomegalovirus exposure and HLA in healthy donors. Sequencing was performed with immunoSEQ multiplex PCR; in TCRdb, only in-frame clones are kept and a portion is missing. The sample contains a few hundred thousand clones, about 87% of which appear only once. Sequenced: PBMCs. Every receptor here comes from a woman between 18 and 29 years old in good health and CMV-seronegative. The CDR3 runs from the conserved cysteine through the conserved F or W. The D gene is left open where the match is weak. For some rows the clone size is stated as once, few or many, or as a class when expanded; others skip it.

CASSSPTGNTEAFF	TGTGCCAGCAGTTCCCCGACAGGAAACACTGAAGCTTTCTTT	NA	TRBJ1-1	NA	TRBV28
CATSSPLVTREGETQYF	TGTGCCACCAGCAGTCCCCTTGTTACGCGGGAGGGAGAGACCCAGTACTTC	NA	TRBJ2-5	TRBD2	TRBV15
CASSPGQATYEQYF	TGTGCCAGCAGTCCCGGACAGGCTACCTACGAGCAGTACTTC	NA	TRBJ2-7	TRBD1	TRBV6-5
CASSHPRRTVTNTEAFF	TGCGCCAGCAGTCACCCTCGTAGGACAGTCACAAACACTGAAGCTTTCTTT	NA	TRBJ1-1	NA	TRBV4-1
CASSPRDRALDTQYF	TGTGCCAGCAGCCCCCGGGACAGGGCCCTCGATACGCAGTATTTT	NA	TRBJ2-3	TRBD1	TRBV7-9
CASSPKGAGHRTDTQYF	TGTGCCAGCAGCCCCAAAGGGGCCGGGCACCGCACAGATACGCAGTATTTT	NA	TRBJ2-3	NA	TRBV11-3
CASGTGEGTEAFF	TGCGCCAGCGGTACAGGGGAAGGCACTGAAGCTTTCTTT	NA	TRBJ1-1	TRBD1	TRBV10-1
CASSIGGRKTQYF	TGTGCCAGCAGCATCGGGGGGCGGAAGACCCAGTACTTC	NA	TRBJ2-5	NA	TRBV5-4
CASRVGTGPMETQYF	TGTGCCAGCAGGGTCGGGACAGGCCCTATGGAGACCCAGTACTTC	NA	TRBJ2-5	TRBD1	TRBV6-1
CASSVDRAGANVLTF	TGTGCCAGCAGCGTAGATCGGGCTGGGGCCAACGTCCTGACTTTC	NA	TRBJ2-6	NA	TRBV9
CASSPTHGGGVPNTQYF	TGTGCCAGCTCACCTACCCACGGCGGGGGGGTCCCTAATACGCAGTATTTT	NA	TRBJ2-3	TRBD2	TRBV18
CASSNRQDYTF	TGTGCCAGCAGCAACCGACAGGACTACACCTTC	NA	TRBJ1-2	NA	TRBV9
CASSGGLAGHNEQFF	TGTGCCAGCAGTGGGGGACTAGCGGGGCACAATGAGCAGTTCTTC	NA	TRBJ2-1	TRBD2	TRBV28
CASSLRGGPTNTGELFF	TGTGCCAGCAGCTTACGGGGGGGGCCAACGAACACCGGGGAGCTGTTTTTT	NA	TRBJ2-2	TRBD2	TRBV7-3
CSVGTGGNNQPQHF	TGCAGCGTTGGTACAGGGGGGAACAATCAGCCCCAGCATTTT	NA	TRBJ1-5	TRBD1	TRBV29-1
CASSYPSGTTDTQYF	TGTGCCAGCAGCTACCCTAGCGGAACGACAGATACGCAGTATTTT	NA	TRBJ2-3	TRBD2	TRBV5-6
CASSPLMGQGAANEKLFF	TGTGCCAGCTCACCTCTTATGGGACAGGGGGCGGCTAATGAAAAACTGTTTTTT	NA	TRBJ1-4	TRBD1	TRBV18
CASSQDPGQPNEKLFF	TGTGCCAGCAGCCAAGATCCGGGACAGCCTAATGAAAAACTGTTTTTT	once	TRBJ1-4	TRBD1	TRBV4-2
CASSVGGEQYF	TGCGCCAGCAGTGTAGGGGGCGAGCAGTACTTC	NA	TRBJ2-7	NA	TRBV10-2
CASSYTGTGGYEQYF	TGTGCCAGCAGTTACACAGGGACAGGGGGCTACGAGCAGTACTTC	NA	TRBJ2-7	TRBD1	TRBV6-6
CASSADRGQRNEQFF	TGTGCCAGCAGCGCCGACAGGGGGCAACGCAATGAGCAGTTCTTC	NA	TRBJ2-1	TRBD1	TRBV7-6
CASSMRNRGSYGYTF	TGTGCCAGTAGTATGAGGAACAGGGGCTCCTATGGCTACACCTTC	NA	TRBJ1-2	TRBD1	TRBV19
CASSGDRGGYEQYF	TGCGCCAGCAGTGGGGACAGGGGAGGCTACGAGCAGTACTTC	NA	TRBJ2-7	TRBD1	TRBV10-1
CASGRIISGGASEAFF	TGTGCTAGTGGCCGAATCATTTCAGGGGGCGCTTCTGAAGCTTTCTTT	NA	TRBJ1-1	TRBD1	TRBV12-5
CATTVSSYNSPLHF	TGTGCCACCACAGTAAGCTCCTATAATTCACCCCTCCACTTT	NA	TRBJ1-6	NA	TRBV2
CASRGTGAGDQPQHF	TGTGCCAGCAGAGGTACAGGGGCAGGGGATCAGCCCCAGCATTTT	NA	TRBJ1-5	TRBD1	TRBV2
CASSPASGGRETQYF	TGTGCCAGCTCACCAGCTAGCGGGGGTCGCGAGACCCAGTACTTC	NA	TRBJ2-5	TRBD2	TRBV18
CASRHGLEVGELFF	TGTGCCAGCAGACACGGACTAGAGGTCGGGGAGCTGTTTTTT	NA	TRBJ2-2	TRBD2	TRBV2
CASSIGTYSNQPQHF	TGTGCCAGTAGTATAGGGACATATAGCAATCAGCCCCAGCATTTT	NA	TRBJ1-5	NA	TRBV19
CASSPRQGVYGYTF	TGTGCCAGCAGCCCCCGACAGGGAGTCTATGGCTACACCTTC	NA	TRBJ1-2	TRBD1	TRBV14
CASSNTGAGGTEAFF	TGCGCCAGCAGCAACACAGGGGCTGGGGGCACTGAAGCTTTCTTT	NA	TRBJ1-1	TRBD1	TRBV5-1
CASIPPRTEAFF	TGTGCCAGCATACCCCCACGGACTGAAGCTTTCTTT	few	TRBJ1-1	NA	TRBV2
CASIPGQHYNSPLHF	TGTGCCAGCATTCCGGGACAGCACTATAATTCCCCCCTCCACTTT	NA	TRBJ1-6	TRBD1	TRBV2
CASSPTGVSQPQHF	TGTGCCAGCAGCCCTACGGGGGTTTCTCAGCCCCAGCATTTT	NA	TRBJ1-5	NA	TRBV9
CASSSSGISDTQYF	TGTGCCAGCAGCTCGTCGGGGATATCAGATACGCAGTATTTT	once	TRBJ2-3	NA	TRBV9
CASSPGQSTDTQYF	TGCGCCAGCAGCCCAGGACAGAGCACAGATACGCAGTATTTT	NA	TRBJ2-3	NA	TRBV5-1
CASIQLARTGNTEAFF	TGTGCCAGCATCCAACTAGCCCGGACAGGGAACACTGAAGCTTTCTTT	once	TRBJ1-1	TRBD1	TRBV7-8
CASSVGGLAVYEQYF	TGTGCCAGCAGCGTAGGGGGACTAGCTGTCTACGAGCAGTACTTC	NA	TRBJ2-7	TRBD2	TRBV9
CASSAGLAGGSASTDTQYF	TGTGCCAGCAGCGCGGGACTAGCGGGGGGTTCAGCTAGCACAGATACGCAGTATTTT	NA	TRBJ2-3	TRBD2	TRBV5-4
CASSFEEGDTQYF	TGTGCCAGCAGTTTTGAAGAGGGAGATACGCAGTATTTT	NA	TRBJ2-3	NA	TRBV7-8
CASSLWGGARTEAFF	TGTGCCAGCAGTTTATGGGGGGGCGCTCGCACTGAAGCTTTCTTT	few	TRBJ1-1	NA	TRBV27
CASSIQGALETQYF	TGTGCCAGCAGCATCCAGGGGGCCCTCGAGACCCAGTACTTC	NA	TRBJ2-5	TRBD1	TRBV7-3